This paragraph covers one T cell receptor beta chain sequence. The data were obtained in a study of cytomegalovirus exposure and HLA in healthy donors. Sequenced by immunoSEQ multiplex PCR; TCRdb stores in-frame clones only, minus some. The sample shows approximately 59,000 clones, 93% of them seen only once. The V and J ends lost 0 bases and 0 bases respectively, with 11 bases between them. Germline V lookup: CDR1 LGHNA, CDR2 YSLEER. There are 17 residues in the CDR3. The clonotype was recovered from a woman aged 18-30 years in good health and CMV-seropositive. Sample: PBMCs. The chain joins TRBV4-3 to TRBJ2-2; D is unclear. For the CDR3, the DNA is TGCGCCAGCAGCCAAGATACGACGGGTACGAACACCGGGGAGCTGTTTTTT. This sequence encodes CASSQDTTGTNTGELFF.